Listed below are T cell receptor beta chains from one sample, sequenced in a study of follicular helper T cells after annual influenza vaccination. Clones were read by immunoSEQ multiplex PCR, and TCRdb kept only the in-frame ones, dropping some. In the table there are about 11,000 clones, less than 80% of which are singletons. The sequencing here drew on CXCR5- memory CD4+ T cells sorted from blood, taken 6 weeks after influenza vaccination. The receptor source for this set is an adult who received the influenza vaccine. Both conserved end residues are part of each CDR3. For some rows the clone size is stated as once, few or many, or as a class when expanded; others skip it.

J | size | V | CDR3
TRBJ1-2 | - | TRBV15 | CATSLGTAYGYTF
TRBJ2-5 | - | TRBV5-6 | CASSFPSVETQYF
TRBJ2-1 | - | TRBV7-2 | CASSLAGTSGGPEYNEQFF
TRBJ1-1 | - | TRBV6-5 | CASSYDRGNTEAFF
TRBJ2-7 | once | TRBV6-1 | CASSEAPGQSYEQYF
TRBJ1-6 | - | TRBV4-1 | CASSQGPVPLHF
TRBJ2-5 | - | TRBV7-2 | CASSLASQIRETQYF
TRBJ2-2 | - | TRBV4-1 | CASSDRRANKNTGELFF
TRBJ1-1 | - | TRBV29-1 | CSVEVSPNTEAFF
TRBJ2-3 | - | TRBV9 | CASSAGGGSPSTDTQYF
TRBJ2-7 | - | TRBV19 | CASSRGWQAGYEQYF
TRBJ1-5 | few | TRBV19 | CASSSQGTYSNQPQHF
TRBJ1-2 | - | TRBV27 | CASSWGGTDFNYGYTF
TRBJ2-7 | few | TRBV5-1 | CASSLGWGTGDYEQYF
TRBJ1-2 | few | TRBV7-9 | CASSLGMGQAKGGYTF
TRBJ1-1 | once | TRBV18 | CASSPQLDSRSGTEAFF
TRBJ1-1 | - | TRBV5-5 | CASSLVVMGQVHRTEAFF
TRBJ2-3 | - | TRBV2 | CASRPGTLSTDTQYF
TRBJ2-1 | - | TRBV7-8 | CASSPRRLAGTLNEQFF
TRBJ2-7 | few | TRBV14 | CASSQGQGAGDF
TRBJ1-2 | - | TRBV29-1 | CSVESGTGKGYTF
TRBJ1-4 | - | TRBV7-9 | CASSLDVGYNEKLFF
TRBJ2-5 | - | TRBV19 | CASTPGQQETQYF
TRBJ1-5 | - | TRBV6-1 | CASSEAGVGNQPQHF
TRBJ1-4 | once | TRBV6-5 | CASSYSTGAGNEKLFF
TRBJ2-7 | - | TRBV4-3 | CASSQEVGTSGGYSYEQYF
TRBJ2-3 | - | TRBV7-2 | CASSSADTQYF
TRBJ2-3 | - | TRBV5-4 | CASSSGLAGDTDTQYF
TRBJ2-1 | - | TRBV19 | CASSLRGHNEQFF
TRBJ1-2 | - | TRBV9 | CASSVGLGSGYGYTF
TRBJ2-3 | - | TRBV7-3 | CASSLRPADTQYF
TRBJ1-2 | - | TRBV9 | CASSVEVNYGYTF
TRBJ2-4 | - | TRBV4-3 | CASSQVQASGIQYF
TRBJ1-3 | - | TRBV7-2 | CASSSLSGNTIYF